The 25 T cell receptor beta chains below come from one sample, sequenced in a study of blood T cells in healthy people across ages. Then a second PCR, running about 6 to 11 cycles, was carried out with a sample-barcoded 5' primer and a J-beta primer mix. From the 5' RACE reads, TCRdb called clonotypes with MiXCR, one entry per CDR3 protein. The sample has approximately 800,000 distinct CDR3 sequences; more than 35% are singletons. The sequencing sample was made of blood. Every receptor here comes from a man older than 75 in good health.

This clonotype was found a few times. This chain uses TRBV27 with TRBJ1-2, with 7 bases identical to TRBD1. With V trimmed by 7 bases and J by 1 base, 6 bases remained unmatched. The CDR3 loop spans 14 amino acids. CDR1 is MNHEY and CDR2 is SMNVEV in the germline V gene (reference sequence). The CDR3 DNA reads TGTGCCAGCAAAAGGGGGGACAGTAACTATGGCTACACCTTC. Protein sequence: CASKRGDSNYGYTF.

The rearrangement joins TRBV4-1 to TRBJ2-7; possible D gene TRBD2, 6 bases. The V gene's germline CDR1 is MGHRA and CDR2 YSYEKL. V lost 7 bases to trimming and J lost 2 bases, with 15 bases between them. The CDR3 has 14 amino acids. The CDR3 is CASKGGEETYEQYF. Written as DNA, the CDR3 is TGCGCCAGCAAAGGAGGGGAAGAGACCTACGAGCAGTACTTC.

This clonotype was seen a handful of times. J is TRBJ2-3 and V is TRBV5-1, with TRBD2 matching 7 bases. CDR3 length: 16 residues. Germline CDR1 and CDR2: SGHRS and YFSETQ. V was pared by 0 bases and J by 2 bases, with 6 bases of the junction left unmatched. The CDR3 region is CASSLEDGRTTDTQYF. In DNA form, the CDR3 reads TGCGCCAGCAGCTTGGAGGACGGGAGGACCACAGATACGCAGTATTTT.

This clonotype was seen a few times. DNA for the CDR3: TGTGCCAGCAGTTCCGGGACAGGGGGCGGTCAGCCCCAGCATTTT. Amino acids: CASSSGTGGGQPQHF. This chain uses TRBV2 with TRBJ1-5; 12 nucleotides line up with TRBD1. The junction had 5 bases not matched to a gene; V was cut back by 5 bases and J by 6 bases. Germline V gives CDR1 SNHLY, CDR2 FYNNEI. This CDR3 has 15 amino acids.

A few counts support this clonotype. V is TRBV28 and J is TRBJ2-7; the match to TRBD1 covers 8 bases. The CDR3 loop spans 15 amino acids. The J segment lost 2 bases and the V segment lost 4 bases, leaving 7 bases of the junction unmatched. Germline V gene lookup returns CDR1 MDHEN and CDR2 SYDVKM. The chain's CDR3 is CASSSPGQAAYEQYF. The CDR3 DNA reads as TGTGCCAGCAGTTCACCGGGACAGGCCGCCTACGAGCAGTACTTC. The complete variable domain, with remaining parts taken from reference TRBV28 and TRBJ2-7, reads DVKVTQSSRYLVKRTGEKVFLECVQDMDHENMFWYRQDPGLGLRLIYFSYDVKMKEKGDIPEGYSVSREKKERFSLILESASTNQTSMYLCASSSPGQAAYEQYFGPGTRLTVT.

This sequence joins TRBV7-9 and TRBJ2-3, with TRBD1 identical over 7 bases. Germline-derived CDR1 and CDR2 are SEHNR and FQNEAQ (reference sequence). The CDR3 runs 15 residues. Trimming cost V 2 bases and J 4 bases; bases outside gene matches: 6. CDR3 loop: CASSLQGVTADTQYF. DNA for the CDR3: TGTGCCAGCAGCTTACAGGGGGTCACCGCAGATACGCAGTATTTT.

The genes are TRBV7-2 and TRBJ2-7; the D gene is possibly TRBD2 (6 bases). The CDR3 contains 16 residues. Germline values: CDR1 SGHTA, CDR2 FQGNSA. V lost 2 bases, J lost 0 bases, and 14 bases lay in between. The CDR3, as DNA: TGTGCCAGCAGCTTAACGGCAGGAGGGAACTCCTACGAGCAGTACTTC. Translated, it gives CASSLTAGGNSYEQYF.

This clonotype has at least ten counts. This chain links TRBV6-2 or TRBV6-3 with TRBJ2-1; tentatively, D is TRBD1 (6 bases). The V gene's germline CDR1 is MNHEY and CDR2 SVGEGT. With 7 bases removed from V and 8 bases from J, the gap between germline ends came to 12 bases. The CDR3 has 12 residues. The CDR3 region has the DNA TGTGCCAGCAAAGGGGGTATCCATGAGCAGTTCTTC. It translates to CASKGGIHEQFF.

The V call is TRBV6-1, the J call TRBJ2-7, with D possibly being TRBD1 (6 bases). Germline values: CDR1 MNHNS, CDR2 SASEGT. V lost 7 bases to trimming and J lost 2 bases, with 18 bases between them. This CDR3 has 15 residues. The CDR3 DNA follows: TGTGCCAGCATGAAACGCTTACAGGGTACCTACGAGCAGTACTTC. Translating it yields CASMKRLQGTYEQYF.

The rearrangement uses TRBV9 and TRBJ2-3; weak D call: TRBD2 (6 bases). CDR3 size: 16 residues. Germline V gene sequence: CDR1 SGDLS, CDR2 YYNGEE. V was pared by 0 bases and J by 2 bases, with 13 bases between. The CDR3 nucleotides read TGTGCCAGCAGCGTAGGTCTAGCGCAAGTCACAGATACGCAGTATTTT. Encoded protein: CASSVGLAQVTDTQYF.

This clonotype has at least ten counts. This sequence joins TRBV29-1 and TRBJ2-7, with 8 nucleotides matching TRBD2. V lost 7 bases to trimming and J lost 7 bases; unmatched junction nucleotides: 15. Per the germline V gene, CDR1 is SQVTM and CDR2 is ANQGSEA. CDR3 length: 14 amino acids. In DNA form, the CDR3 reads TGCAGCGGGGGTAGCGGGACGTCGTCTTTTGAGCAGTACTTC. Residues: CSGGSGTSSFEQYF.

V gene TRBV7-2 combines with J gene TRBJ2-7, with TRBD1 as a possible D gene (6 bases). The tail of the sequence fits TRBJ2-5 better, so the J call may be wrong. The CDR3 is made up of 16 amino acids. The germline V gene has CDR1 SGHTA and CDR2 FQGNSA. The CDR3 sequence: CASSLVGTPARETQYF. CDR3 bases: TGTGCCAGCAGCTTAGTGGGGACACCCGCACGTGAGACCCAGTACTTC.

The genes are TRBV20-1 and TRBJ1-1, with D uncertain. The CDR3 is made up of 12 amino acids. The germline gives CDR1 DFQATT, CDR2 SNEGSKA (reference sequence). The CDR3 protein is CSGQVPNTEAFF. DNA for the CDR3: TGCAGCGGGCAAGTGCCGAACACTGAAGCTTTCTTT.

The chain combines TRBV4-2 with TRBJ1-1; 8 bases match TRBD1. CDR3 length equals 14 residues. After removal of 8 bases from V and 1 base from J, the junction contained 6 bases not matched to a gene. CDR1 is LGHNA, CDR2 YNFKEQ, per germline. CDR3 protein: CASLVGTGNTEAFF. The DNA for the CDR3 is TGTGCCAGCCTGGTCGGGACAGGGAACACTGAAGCTTTCTTT.

The table lists this clonotype with a few counts. The CDR3 region has the DNA TGCAGTGCTAGGGGTATGGGGGGTGGCTACACCTTC. Protein product: CSARGMGGGYTF. This chain uses TRBV20-1 with TRBJ1-2; tentatively, D is TRBD1 (5 bases). The CDR3 covers 12 residues. Trimming shortened V by 3 bases and J by 7 bases, and 12 bases separated the two germline ends. CDR1 is DFQATT and CDR2 is SNEGSKA in the germline V gene (reference sequence).

The chain is built from TRBV10-3 and TRBJ2-5, with D perhaps matching TRBD2 (5 bases). V lost 6 bases, J lost 4 bases, and 15 bases lay in between. This CDR3 has 14 amino acids. The germline V gene has CDR1 ENHRY and CDR2 SYGVKD. In nucleotides, the CDR3 is TGTGCCATCAGGAGCGGCCGCGCCGGAGAGACCCAGTACTTC. Its translation is CAIRSGRAGETQYF.

The V and J genes are TRBV12-3 or TRBV12-4 and TRBJ2-5; D gene ambiguous. This CDR3 region has 12 residues. Trimming took 2 bases from V and 4 from J, leaving 5 bases between them. CDR3 protein: CASSLISETQYF. The CDR3 DNA reads as TGTGCCAGCAGTTTAATCTCAGAGACCCAGTACTTC.

The rearrangement links TRBV3-1 to TRBJ2-7; D possibly corresponds to TRBD1 (6 bases). Trimming removed 4 bases from V and 2 bases from J, with 12 bases in between. The CDR3 runs to 14 residues. CDR1 and CDR2 (germline): LGHDT, YNNKEL (reference sequence). CDR3 sequence (DNA): TGTGCCAGCAGCCGACGGACAGTTCCCTACGAGCAGTACTTC. Amino acids: CASSRRTVPYEQYF.

Concerning this clonotype: This may come from a read error, since a much larger clone is one base off. The V gene is TRBV5-1, the J gene TRBJ1-2, with D perhaps TRBD1 (6 bases). V was trimmed by 4 bases and J by 7 bases, leaving 17 bases between them. The germline gives CDR1 SGHRS, CDR2 YFSETQ. The CDR3 runs to 14 residues. The CDR3 DNA follows: TGCGCCAGCAGCAATGCACAGGGACTGGGTGGCTACACCTTC. Translating gives CASSNAQGLGGYTF.

This clonotype has a handful of counts. This sequence joins TRBV20-1 and TRBJ2-1; 8 bases fit TRBD1. V lost 5 bases and J lost 8; bases outside the gene matches: 17. Germline CDR1 reads DFQATT; CDR2 reads SNEGSKA (reference sequence). This CDR3 comprises 16 residues. The CDR3 reads CSADDRGRKASDEQFF. For the CDR3, the DNA is TGCAGTGCTGACGACAGGGGCCGTAAAGCCTCGGATGAGCAGTTCTTC.

This chain links TRBV9 with TRBJ1-2, with D hard to call. V gave up 0 bases and J gave up 7 bases, with 4 bases separating them. This CDR3 has 11 residues. Germline CDR1 and CDR2: SGDLS and YYNGEE. DNA of the CDR3: TGTGCCAGCAGCGTAGCGGGTGGCTACACCTTC. Translated: CASSVAGGYTF.

The chain carries TRBV11-2 and TRBJ1-2, with TRBD1 matching over 10 bases. J lost 5 bases, V lost 3 bases, and 21 bases had no gene match. Germline V lookup: CDR1 SGHAT, CDR2 FQNNGV. This CDR3 is built from 20 residues. The CDR3 sequence is CASSLKSVPAPGQGLYGYTF. The CDR3 DNA follows: TGTGCCAGCAGCTTGAAGTCGGTTCCGGCACCGGGACAGGGGCTTTATGGCTACACCTTC.

Note on this clonotype: As the CDR3 is not closed by the conserved phenylalanine or tryptophan, this likely results from a read error. It is unclear where the CDR3 begins or ends on the DNA, so no DNA is shown, and the CDR3 is as TCRdb lists it. The rearrangement links TRBV5-1 to TRBJ2-6. The CDR3 spans 15 residues, counting both ends. CDR1 is SGHRS, CDR2 YFSETQ, per germline. The CDR3 here is CASSFEGSGANVLTI.

The genes are TRBV25-1 and TRBJ1-1, with D maybe TRBD1 (6 bases). The V and J ends lost 5 bases and 1 base respectively, with 11 bases between them. CDR1 is MGHDK, CDR2 SYGVNS, per germline. CDR3 length: 14 amino acids. CDR3 protein: CASSHLDRNTEAFF. The DNA of the CDR3 is TGTGCCAGCAGTCACTTGGACAGGAACACTGAAGCTTTCTTT.

The CDR3 protein is CASSLDVSGGETQYF. The DNA for the CDR3 is TGTGCCAGCAGCTTAGATGTGTCTGGAGGGGAGACCCAGTACTTC. V and J are TRBV7-9 and TRBJ2-5, with D perhaps matching TRBD2 (6 bases). The CDR3 is 15 residues long. V was trimmed by 1 base and J by 5 bases, leaving 14 bases between them. Germline CDR1 reads SEHNR; CDR2 reads FQNEAQ (reference sequence). Combining the CDR3 with reference TRBV7-9 and TRBJ2-5 gives the whole variable domain DTGVSQNPRHKITKRGQNVTFRCDPISEHNRLYWYRQTLGQGPEFLTYFQNEAQLEKSRLLSDRFSAERPKGSFSTLEIQRTEQGDSAMYLCASSLDVSGGETQYFGPGTRLLVL.